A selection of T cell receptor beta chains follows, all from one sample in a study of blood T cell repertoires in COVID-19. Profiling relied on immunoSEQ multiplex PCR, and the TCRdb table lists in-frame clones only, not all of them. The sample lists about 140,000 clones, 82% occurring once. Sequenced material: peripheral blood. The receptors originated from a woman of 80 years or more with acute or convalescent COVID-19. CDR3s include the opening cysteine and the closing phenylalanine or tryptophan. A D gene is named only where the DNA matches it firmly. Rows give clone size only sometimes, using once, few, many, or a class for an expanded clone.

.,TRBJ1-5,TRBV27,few,TGTGCCAGCAGCCCTTCGTCCGGGGAAAACCCCAATCAGCCCCAGCATTTT,CASSPSSGENPNQPQHF
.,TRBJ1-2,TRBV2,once,TGTGCCAGCTCTGTCGGGGGGCCAAACTATGGCTACACCTTC,CASSVGGPNYGYTF
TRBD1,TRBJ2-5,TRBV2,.,TGTGCCAGCAGGAGGTTACAGGGGGCAGAGACCCAGTACTTC,CASRRLQGAETQYF
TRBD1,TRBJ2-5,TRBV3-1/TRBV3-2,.,TGTGCCAGCAGCCTGACAGGGTCGTTAGGAGAGACCCAGTACTTC,CASSLTGSLGETQYF
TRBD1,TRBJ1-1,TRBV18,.,TGTGCCAGCTCACTACGGATCCAGGGGGCTGACACTGAAGCTTTCTTT,CASSLRIQGADTEAFF
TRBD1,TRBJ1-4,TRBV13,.,TGTGCCAGCCGAGGACAGGGGCGCGAAAAACTGTTTTTT,CASRGQGREKLFF
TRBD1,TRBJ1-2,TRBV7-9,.,TGTGCCAGCAGCTTATTTGGGACAGGTGACGCCTATGGCTACACCTTC,CASSLFGTGDAYGYTF
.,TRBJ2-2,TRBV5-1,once,TGCGCCAGCTATGGTCAGTACACCGGGGAGCTGTTTTTT,CASYGQYTGELFF
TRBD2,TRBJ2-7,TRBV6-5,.,TGTGCCAGCAGTTCAAGCGGGAGACCAGACGAGCAGTACTTC,CASSSSGRPDEQYF
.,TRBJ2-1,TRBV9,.,TGTGCCAGCAGCCTAAGGGGGGGCTCCTACAATGAGCAGTTCTTC,CASSLRGGSYNEQFF
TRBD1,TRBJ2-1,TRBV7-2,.,TGTGCCAGCAGCTGGGACAGGGTGTATGAGCAGTTCTTC,CASSWDRVYEQFF
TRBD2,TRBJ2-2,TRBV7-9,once,TGTGCCAGCAGCCCAAAGACTAGCGGGAGGGGCCGGGGGACCGGGGAGCTGTTTTTT,CASSPKTSGRGRGTGELFF
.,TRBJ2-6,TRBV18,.,TGTGCCAGCTCACCTCAGGGGACTGGGGCCAACGTCCTGACTTTC,CASSPQGTGANVLTF
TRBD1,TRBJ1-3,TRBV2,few,TGTGCCAGCAGTGAGCGGCAGGGGGCAGGAAACACCATATATTTT,CASSERQGAGNTIYF
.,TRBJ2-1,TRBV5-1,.,TGCGCCAGCAGCTTTAGAAGGGGCGCCTACAATGAGCAGTTCTTC,CASSFRRGAYNEQFF
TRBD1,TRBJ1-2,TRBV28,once,TGTGCCAGCACACCGACAGGGCCCTATGGCTACACCTTC,CASTPTGPYGYTF
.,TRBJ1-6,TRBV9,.,TGTGCCAGCAGCGTAGAGGGTAGGGGCTATGGGAATTCACCCCTCCACTTT,CASSVEGRGYGNSPLHF
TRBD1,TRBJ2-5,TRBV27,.,TGTGCCAGCAGGCGTTGGGGACAGGGGAAGACCCAGTACTTC,CASRRWGQGKTQYF
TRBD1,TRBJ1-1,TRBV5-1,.,TGCGCCAGCAGCTTAGCAGGGGGAGGAGTAGCTTTCTTT,CASSLAGGGVAFF
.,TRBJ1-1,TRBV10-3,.,TGTGCCATCAGTTTCGGGGTGGGCACTGAAGCTTTCTTT,CAISFGVGTEAFF
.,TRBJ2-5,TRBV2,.,TGTGCCAGCAGTGACGGGCTAGCGCCAATCCAAGAGACCCAGTACTTC,CASSDGLAPIQETQYF
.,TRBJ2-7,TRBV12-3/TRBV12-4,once,TGTGCCAGCAGGGGCAGCGGCCTCTACGAGCAGTACTTC,CASRGSGLYEQYF
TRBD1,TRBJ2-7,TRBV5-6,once,TGTGCCAGCAGCTTAGGGACAGGGGGCCTGGGGGAGCAGTACTTC,CASSLGTGGLGEQYF
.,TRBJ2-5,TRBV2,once,TGTGCCAGCAGTCGAAGGACTTCGAGGTGGGAGACCCAGTACTTC,CASSRRTSRWETQYF
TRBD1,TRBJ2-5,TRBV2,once,TGTGCCAGCAGTTTCACAGGGGGCGAAGAGACCCAGTACTTC,CASSFTGGEETQYF
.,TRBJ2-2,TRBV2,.,TGTGCCAGCAGTGAACTAGACGGGGCCGGGGAGCTGTTTTTT,CASSELDGAGELFF
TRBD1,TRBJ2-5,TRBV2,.,TGTGCCAGCAGTGAGAGAGGGGGCGCTTTCCAAGAGACCCAGTACTTC,CASSERGGAFQETQYF
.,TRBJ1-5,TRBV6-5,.,TGTGCCAGCATGCAGGTACAGGCGTATCAGCCCCAGCATTTT,CASMQVQAYQPQHF
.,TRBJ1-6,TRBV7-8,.,TGTGCCAGCAGCTTAGAACCGCGTCTTGCTAATTCACCCCTCCACTTT,CASSLEPRLANSPLHF
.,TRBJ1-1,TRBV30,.,TGTGCCGGGAGTGGATCTAGAATCACTGAAGCTTTCTTT,CAGSGSRITEAFF
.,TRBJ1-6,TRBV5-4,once,TGTGCCAGCAGCTTGGACCTCGTCAGCTCCTATAATTCACCCCTCCACTTT,CASSLDLVSSYNSPLHF
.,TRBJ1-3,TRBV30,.,TGTGCCTGGACCGACACCTACTCTGGAAACACCATATATTTT,CAWTDTYSGNTIYF